This is a list of T cell receptor beta chains from one sample in a study of blood T cells in healthy people across ages. TCRdb redid the calling of the 5' RACE reads with MiXCR, one entry per CDR3 protein. Of about 1.1 million distinct CDR3 sequences in the sample, roughly two fifths were seen once. The sample consisted of blood. These receptor sequences come from a man aged 18 to 30 in good health. Each CDR3 is given with its conserved first and last residue.

V gene	J gene	CDR3 protein
TRBV4-3	TRBJ1-5	CPSSQQHF
TRBV12-3/TRBV12-4	TRBJ2-1	CASRLSDEQFF
TRBV6-1	TRBJ1-2	CASEGRLGSYGYTF
TRBV7-3	TRBJ2-3	CASSFLAAGGRSDTQYF
TRBV6-1	TRBJ1-1	CASSEAWNTEAFF
TRBV4-3	TRBJ2-5	CASSPVLTRLTTPYQETQYF
TRBV27	TRBJ1-2	CASSFSDGTGLGYGYTF
TRBV6-1	TRBJ2-2	CASSAWTVDTGELFF
TRBV2	TRBJ1-4	CASSLTGVSNEKLFF
TRBV18	TRBJ2-7	CASSPYQGRGGGYNEQYF
TRBV20-1	TRBJ2-7	CSASGPTSGIYEQYF
TRBV4-1	TRBJ2-1	CASSQVQVTSYNEQFF
TRBV2	TRBJ1-4	CASKGGLTEKLFF
TRBV12-3/TRBV12-4	TRBJ1-1	CASSFGTEDTEAFF
TRBV7-3	TRBJ1-2	CASSLTPGQENNYGYTF
TRBV28	TRBJ2-3	CASSLGLAGSSADTQYF
TRBV2	TRBJ1-1	CASSVTGLIEAFF
TRBV20-1	TRBJ2-3	CSARESARGPDTQYF
TRBV20-1	TRBJ2-1	CSTSARTNEQFF
TRBV24-1	TRBJ2-7	CAAVDRAYEQYF
TRBV5-6	TRBJ2-7	CASSFSTGTYEQYF
TRBV28	TRBJ1-1	CAGQPSLGNTEAFF
TRBV9	TRBJ1-1	CASSAGDRGASEAFF
TRBV20-1	TRBJ2-2	CSARQQGGGTGELFF
TRBV6-2/TRBV6-3	TRBJ1-6	CASSRGQNNSPLHF
TRBV30	TRBJ2-1	CAWSLGRTSGNEQFF
TRBV5-1	TRBJ2-1	CASSLGVGPPNNEQFF
TRBV20-1	TRBJ1-1	CSAQPGQGNTEAFF
TRBV20-1	TRBJ2-2	CSARIVGSGGLINTGELFF
TRBV29-1	TRBJ2-3	CSVLGGSRDTQYF
TRBV27	TRBJ1-4	CASSKDRTGNEKLFF
TRBV10-3	TRBJ2-2	CAISESSGVRNTGELFF
TRBV29-1	TRBJ1-2	CSVEAGGLGYGYTF
TRBV9	TRBJ2-3	CASSVEGDTDTQYF
TRBV12-3/TRBV12-4	TRBJ1-5	CASSLDNAGEAQHF
TRBV6-1	TRBJ1-6	CASSRTAPVNSPLHF
TRBV20-1	TRBJ1-1	CSAILRGRGAFF
TRBV20-1	TRBJ2-4	CSASPAGARKNIQYF
TRBV5-1	TRBJ2-2	CASSLRLLNTGELFF
TRBV29-1	TRBJ1-1	CSVEHPNTEAFF
TRBV15	TRBJ1-1	CATSREWAGGTEAFF
TRBV6-2/TRBV6-3	TRBJ2-1	CASSYEAGVKFF
TRBV29-1	TRBJ2-1	CSVLTLAGSYNEQFF
TRBV7-9	TRBJ2-1	CASSPRSDIYNEQFF
TRBV9	TRBJ2-7	CASSIGTSVTYEQYF
TRBV7-2	TRBJ2-5	CASSSETSWETQYF
TRBV27	TRBJ1-5	CASSTGGQPQHF
TRBV10-3	TRBJ2-7	CAISEGGPELYEQYF
TRBV6-5	TRBJ1-2	CASSYGQGLYGYTF
TRBV6-5	TRBJ1-5	CASAVGQGLNQPQHF
TRBV10-3	TRBJ1-1	CAISTGTANTEAFF
TRBV4-3	TRBJ2-3	CASSQGPQGSDTQYF
TRBV30	TRBJ2-7	CAWSPTGDEQYF
TRBV7-9	TRBJ1-2	CASSTEGRINYGYTF
TRBV20-1	TRBJ2-1	CSATKAGPEQFF
TRBV6-1	TRBJ2-3	CASRLAGELDTQYF
TRBV9	TRBJ2-3	CASSASGGVTDTQYF